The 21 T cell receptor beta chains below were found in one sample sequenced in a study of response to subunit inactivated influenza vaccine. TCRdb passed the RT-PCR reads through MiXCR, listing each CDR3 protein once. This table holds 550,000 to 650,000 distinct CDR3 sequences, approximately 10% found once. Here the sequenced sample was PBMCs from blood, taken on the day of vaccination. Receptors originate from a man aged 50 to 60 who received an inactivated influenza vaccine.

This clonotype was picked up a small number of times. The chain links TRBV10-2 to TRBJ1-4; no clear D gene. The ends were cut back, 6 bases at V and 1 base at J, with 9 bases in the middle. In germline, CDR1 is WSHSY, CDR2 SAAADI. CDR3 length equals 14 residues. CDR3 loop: CASRKQLTNEKLFF. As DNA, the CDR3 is TGCGCCAGCAGAAAGCAGCTAACTAATGAAAAACTGTTTTTT.

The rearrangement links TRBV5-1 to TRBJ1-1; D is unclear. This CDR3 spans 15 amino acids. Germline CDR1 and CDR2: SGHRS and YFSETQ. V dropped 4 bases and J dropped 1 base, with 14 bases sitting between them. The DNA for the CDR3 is TGCGCCAGCAGCCTGTTGTCCGGCGGGAACACTGAAGCTTTCTTT. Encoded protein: CASSLLSGGNTEAFF.

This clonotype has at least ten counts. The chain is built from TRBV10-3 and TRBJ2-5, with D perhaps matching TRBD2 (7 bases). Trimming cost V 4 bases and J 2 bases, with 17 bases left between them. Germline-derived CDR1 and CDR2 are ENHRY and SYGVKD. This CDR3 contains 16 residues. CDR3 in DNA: TGTGCCATCAGTGGGGGGCTAGCGGCATCACAAGAGACCCAGTACTTC. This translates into CAISGGLAASQETQYF.

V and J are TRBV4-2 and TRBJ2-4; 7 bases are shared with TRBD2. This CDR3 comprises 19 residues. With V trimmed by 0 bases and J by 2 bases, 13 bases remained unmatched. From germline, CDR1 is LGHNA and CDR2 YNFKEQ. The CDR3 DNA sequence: TGTGCCAGCAGCCAAGATTCGGGACTAACTCTTAGAACCAAAAACATTCAGTACTTC. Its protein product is CASSQDSGLTLRTKNIQYF.

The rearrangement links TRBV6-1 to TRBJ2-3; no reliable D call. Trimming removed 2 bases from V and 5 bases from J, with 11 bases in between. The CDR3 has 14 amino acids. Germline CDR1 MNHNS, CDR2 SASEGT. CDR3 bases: TGTGCCAGCAGTGAAAGGTTGTTCGGAGATACGCAGTATTTT. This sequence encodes CASSERLFGDTQYF.

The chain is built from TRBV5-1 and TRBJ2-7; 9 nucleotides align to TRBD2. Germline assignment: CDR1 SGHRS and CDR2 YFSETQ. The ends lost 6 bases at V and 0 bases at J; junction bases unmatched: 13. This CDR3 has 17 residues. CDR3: CASIIQRGAASSYEQYF. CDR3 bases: TGCGCCAGCATCATACAGCGGGGGGCCGCAAGCTCCTACGAGCAGTACTTC.

The CDR3, as DNA: TGCAGCGTTGCCGTTCTTAGGGCCGGGGAGCTGTTTTTT. Its protein product is CSVAVLRAGELFF. The chain carries TRBV29-1 and TRBJ2-2; D call uncertain. Germline loops: CDR1 SQVTM, CDR2 ANQGSEA. Trimming shortened V by 4 bases and J by 6 bases, and 12 bases separated the two germline ends. This CDR3 spans 13 amino acids.

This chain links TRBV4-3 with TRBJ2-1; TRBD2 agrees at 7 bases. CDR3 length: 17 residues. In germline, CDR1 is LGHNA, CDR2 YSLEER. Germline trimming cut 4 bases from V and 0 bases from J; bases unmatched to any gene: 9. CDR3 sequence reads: CASSRVSGHSSYNEQFF. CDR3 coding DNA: TGCGCCAGCAGCCGAGTTAGCGGGCACAGCTCCTACAATGAGCAGTTCTTC.

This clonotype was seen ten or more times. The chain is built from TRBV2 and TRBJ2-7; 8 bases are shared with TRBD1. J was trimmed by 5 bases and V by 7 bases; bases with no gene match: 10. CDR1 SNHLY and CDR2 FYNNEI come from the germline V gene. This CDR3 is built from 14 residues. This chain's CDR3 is CASTSTGALDEQYF. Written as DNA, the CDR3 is TGTGCCAGCACCTCGACAGGGGCGCTGGACGAGCAGTACTTC. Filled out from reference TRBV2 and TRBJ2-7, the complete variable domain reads EPEVTQTPSHQVTQMGQEVILRCVPISNHLYFYWYRQILGQKVEFLVSFYNNEISEKSEIFDDQFSVERPDGSNFTLKIRSTKLEDSAMYFCASTSTGALDEQYFGPGTRLTVT.

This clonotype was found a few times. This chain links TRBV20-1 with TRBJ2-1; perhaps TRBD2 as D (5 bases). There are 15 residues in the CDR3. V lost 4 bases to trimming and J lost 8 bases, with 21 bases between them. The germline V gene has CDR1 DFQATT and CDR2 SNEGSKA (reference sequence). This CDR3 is CSATLRLPEEDEQFF. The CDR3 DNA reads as TGCAGTGCTACACTTCGACTACCTGAGGAGGATGAGCAGTTCTTC.

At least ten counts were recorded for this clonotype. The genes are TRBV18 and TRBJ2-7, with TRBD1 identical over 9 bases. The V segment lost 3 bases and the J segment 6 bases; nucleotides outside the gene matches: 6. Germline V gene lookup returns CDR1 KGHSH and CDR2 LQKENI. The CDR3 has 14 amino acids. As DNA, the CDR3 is TGTGCCAGCTCACCCCGGGACAGGGCCCCCGAGCAGTACTTC. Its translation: CASSPRDRAPEQYF.

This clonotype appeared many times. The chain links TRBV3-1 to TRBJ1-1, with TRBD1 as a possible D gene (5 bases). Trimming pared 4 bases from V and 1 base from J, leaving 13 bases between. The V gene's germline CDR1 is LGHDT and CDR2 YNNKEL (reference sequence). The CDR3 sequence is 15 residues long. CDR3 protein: CASSPRAGQNTEAFF. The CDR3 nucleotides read TGTGCCAGCAGCCCCAGAGCAGGGCAGAACACTGAAGCTTTCTTT.

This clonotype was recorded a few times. The CDR3 DNA is TGCAGTGCTAGACTGATAGCCGGGACAGGAACCTCTGGGGCCAACGTCCTGACTTTC. Its protein is CSARLIAGTGTSGANVLTF. The rearrangement joins TRBV20-1 to TRBJ2-6; 8 bases are shared with TRBD1. The CDR3 runs to 19 residues. CDR1 and CDR2 from the germline V gene are DFQATT and SNEGSKA (reference sequence). J gave up 0 bases and V 2 bases, and 12 bases lay outside the gene matches.

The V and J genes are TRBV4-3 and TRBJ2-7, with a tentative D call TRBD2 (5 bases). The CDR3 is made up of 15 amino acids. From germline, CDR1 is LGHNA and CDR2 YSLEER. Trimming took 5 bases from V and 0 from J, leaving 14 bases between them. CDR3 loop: CASSDERGSSYEQYF. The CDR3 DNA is TGCGCCAGCAGCGACGAACGGGGTAGCTCCTACGAGCAGTACTTC.

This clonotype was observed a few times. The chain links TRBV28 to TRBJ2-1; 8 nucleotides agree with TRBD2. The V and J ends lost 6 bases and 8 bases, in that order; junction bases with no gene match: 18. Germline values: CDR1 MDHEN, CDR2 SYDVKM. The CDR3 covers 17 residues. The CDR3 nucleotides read TGTGCCAGCAGCCCAAGCGTACCGGGACTAGAGGGGGATGAGCAGTTCTTC. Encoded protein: CASSPSVPGLEGDEQFF.

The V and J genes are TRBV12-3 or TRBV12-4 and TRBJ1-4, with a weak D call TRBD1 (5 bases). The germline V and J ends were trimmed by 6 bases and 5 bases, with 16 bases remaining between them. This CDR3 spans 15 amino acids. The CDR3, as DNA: TGTGCCAGCAGACTTGGGGCAGCTCGAAATGAAAAACTGTTTTTT. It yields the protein CASRLGAARNEKLFF.

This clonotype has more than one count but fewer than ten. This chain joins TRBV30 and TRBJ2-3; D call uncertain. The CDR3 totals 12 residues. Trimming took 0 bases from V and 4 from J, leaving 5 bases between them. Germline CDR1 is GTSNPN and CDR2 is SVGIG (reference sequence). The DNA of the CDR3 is TGTGCCTGGAGTGTACTGTCAGATACGCAGTATTTT. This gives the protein CAWSVLSDTQYF. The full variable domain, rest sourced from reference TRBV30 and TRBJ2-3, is SQTIHQWPATLVQPVGSPLSLECTVEGTSNPNLYWYRQAAGRGLQLLFYSVGIGQISSEVPQNLSASRPQDRQFILSSKKLLLSDSGFYLCAWSVLSDTQYFGPGTRLTVL.

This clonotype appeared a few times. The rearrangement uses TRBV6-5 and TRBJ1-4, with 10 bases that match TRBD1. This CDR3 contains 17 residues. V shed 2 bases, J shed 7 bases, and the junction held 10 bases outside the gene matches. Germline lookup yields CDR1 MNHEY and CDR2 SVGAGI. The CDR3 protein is CASSYLPPGQGTEKLFF. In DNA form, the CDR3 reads TGTGCCAGCAGTTACCTGCCCCCGGGACAGGGGACTGAAAAACTGTTTTTT.

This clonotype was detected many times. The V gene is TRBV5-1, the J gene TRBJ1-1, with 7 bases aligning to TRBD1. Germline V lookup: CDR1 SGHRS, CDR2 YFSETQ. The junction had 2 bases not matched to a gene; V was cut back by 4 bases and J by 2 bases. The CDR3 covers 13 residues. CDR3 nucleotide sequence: TGCGCCAGCAGCGGGGACAGCAACACTGAAGCTTTCTTT. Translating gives CASSGDSNTEAFF.

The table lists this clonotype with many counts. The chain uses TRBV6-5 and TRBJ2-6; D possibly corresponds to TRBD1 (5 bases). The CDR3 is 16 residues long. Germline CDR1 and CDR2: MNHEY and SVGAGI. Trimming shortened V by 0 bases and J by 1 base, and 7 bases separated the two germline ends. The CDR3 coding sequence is TGTGCCAGCAGTTACTCTTCAGGGTCTGGGGCCAACGTCCTGACTTTC. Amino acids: CASSYSSGSGANVLTF.

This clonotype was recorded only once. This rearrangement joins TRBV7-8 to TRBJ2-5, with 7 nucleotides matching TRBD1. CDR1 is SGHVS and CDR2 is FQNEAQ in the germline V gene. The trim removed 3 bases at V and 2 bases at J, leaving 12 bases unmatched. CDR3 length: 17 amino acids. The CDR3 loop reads CASSFIGGQDRQETQYF. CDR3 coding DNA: TGTGCCAGCAGCTTCATTGGTGGACAGGACCGACAAGAGACCCAGTACTTC.